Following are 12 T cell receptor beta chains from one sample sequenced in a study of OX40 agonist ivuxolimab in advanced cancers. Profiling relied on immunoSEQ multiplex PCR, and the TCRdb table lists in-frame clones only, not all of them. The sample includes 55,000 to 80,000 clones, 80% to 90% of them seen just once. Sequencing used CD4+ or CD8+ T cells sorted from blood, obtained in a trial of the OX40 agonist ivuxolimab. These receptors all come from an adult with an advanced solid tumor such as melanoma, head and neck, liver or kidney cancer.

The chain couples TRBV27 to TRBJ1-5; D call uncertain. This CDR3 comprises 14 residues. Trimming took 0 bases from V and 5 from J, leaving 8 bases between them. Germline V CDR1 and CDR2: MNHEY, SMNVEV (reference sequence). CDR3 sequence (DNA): TGTGCCAGCAGTTTATCGGGGTCGGATCAGCCCCAGCATTTT. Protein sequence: CASSLSGSDQPQHF.

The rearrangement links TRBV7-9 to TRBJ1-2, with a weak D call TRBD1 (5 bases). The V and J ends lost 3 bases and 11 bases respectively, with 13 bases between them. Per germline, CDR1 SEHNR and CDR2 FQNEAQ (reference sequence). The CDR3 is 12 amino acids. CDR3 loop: CASSLGDELYTF. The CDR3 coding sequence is TGTGCCAGCAGCTTGGGGGACGAGCTGTACACCTTC.

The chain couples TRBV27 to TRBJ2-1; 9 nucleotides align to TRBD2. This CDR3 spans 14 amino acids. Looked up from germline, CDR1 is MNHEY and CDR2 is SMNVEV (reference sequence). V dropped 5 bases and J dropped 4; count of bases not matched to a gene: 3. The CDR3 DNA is TGTGCCAGCAGTGATAGCGGGGGTTACAATGAGCAGTTCTTC. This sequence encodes CASSDSGGYNEQFF.

DNA for the CDR3: TGTGCCAGCAGCTTGCGACAGGCCTCCTACGAGCAGTACTTC. Translation gives CASSLRQASYEQYF. This chain connects TRBV5-4 to TRBJ2-7; the D gene is possibly TRBD1 (6 bases). Trimming cost V 1 base and J 0 bases, with 8 bases left between them. Germline V gene lookup returns CDR1 SGHNT and CDR2 YYREEE (reference sequence). This CDR3 contains 14 residues.

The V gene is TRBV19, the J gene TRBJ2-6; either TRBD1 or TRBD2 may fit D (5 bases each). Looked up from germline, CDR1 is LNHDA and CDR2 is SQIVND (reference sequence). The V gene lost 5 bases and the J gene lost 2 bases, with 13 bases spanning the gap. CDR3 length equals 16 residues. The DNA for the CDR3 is TGTGCCAGTAGTGTTGGGGGAAGGGCTGGGGCCAACGTCCTGACTTTC. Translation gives CASSVGGRAGANVLTF.

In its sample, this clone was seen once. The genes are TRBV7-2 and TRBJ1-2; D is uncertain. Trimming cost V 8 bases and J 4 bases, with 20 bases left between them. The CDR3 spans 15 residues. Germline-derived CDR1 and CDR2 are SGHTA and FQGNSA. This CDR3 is CASALSPGWSYGYTF. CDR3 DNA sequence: TGTGCCAGCGCATTATCTCCGGGTTGGTCCTATGGCTACACCTTC.

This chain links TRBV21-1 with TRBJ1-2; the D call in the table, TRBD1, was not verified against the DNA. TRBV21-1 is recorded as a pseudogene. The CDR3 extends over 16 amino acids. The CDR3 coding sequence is TGTGCCAGCAGCAAAGATGGAGCAGGGGGCGACTATGGCTACACCTTC. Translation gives CASSKDGAGGDYGYTF.

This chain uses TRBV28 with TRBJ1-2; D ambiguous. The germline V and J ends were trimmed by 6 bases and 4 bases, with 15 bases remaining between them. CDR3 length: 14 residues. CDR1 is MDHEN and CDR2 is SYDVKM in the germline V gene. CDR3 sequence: CASRNLRGGYGYTF. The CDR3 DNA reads TGTGCCAGCAGGAATTTACGGGGAGGCTATGGCTACACCTTC.

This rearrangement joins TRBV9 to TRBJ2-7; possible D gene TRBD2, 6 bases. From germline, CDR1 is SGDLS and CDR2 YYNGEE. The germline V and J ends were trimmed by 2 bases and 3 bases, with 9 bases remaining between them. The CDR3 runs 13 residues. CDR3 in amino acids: CASSVQGGYEQYF. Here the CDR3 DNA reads TGTGCCAGCAGCGTGCAGGGAGGCTACGAGCAGTACTTC.

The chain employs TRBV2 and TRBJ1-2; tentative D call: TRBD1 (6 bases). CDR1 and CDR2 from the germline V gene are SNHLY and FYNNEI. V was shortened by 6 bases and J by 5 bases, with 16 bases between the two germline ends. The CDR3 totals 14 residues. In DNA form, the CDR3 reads TGTGCCAGCAGAACAAGACAGGAAGCGTATGGCTACACCTTC. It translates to CASRTRQEAYGYTF.

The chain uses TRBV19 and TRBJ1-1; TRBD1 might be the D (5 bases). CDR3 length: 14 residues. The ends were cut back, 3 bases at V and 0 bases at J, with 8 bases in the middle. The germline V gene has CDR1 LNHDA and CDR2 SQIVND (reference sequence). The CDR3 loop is CASSMARVNTEAFF. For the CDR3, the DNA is TGTGCCAGTAGTATGGCCAGGGTGAACACTGAAGCTTTCTTT.

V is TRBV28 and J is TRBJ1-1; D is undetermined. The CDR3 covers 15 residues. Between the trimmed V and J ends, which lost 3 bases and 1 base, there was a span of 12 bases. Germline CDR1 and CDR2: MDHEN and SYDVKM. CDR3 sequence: CASSLRAGENTEAFF. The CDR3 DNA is TGTGCCAGCAGTTTGAGGGCAGGTGAGAACACTGAAGCTTTCTTT. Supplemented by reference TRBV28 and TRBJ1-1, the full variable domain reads DVKVTQSSRYLVKRTGEKVFLECVQDMDHENMFWYRQDPGLGLRLIYFSYDVKMKEKGDIPEGYSVSREKKERFSLILESASTNQTSMYLCASSLRAGENTEAFFGQGTRLTVV.